This T cell receptor (beta chain) was sequenced for a study of T cell changes during pregnancy in multiple sclerosis. Data came from immunoSEQ multiplex PCR; TCRdb stores just in-frame clones and leaves some out. The repertoire holds 73,000 or so clones, roughly 90% seen once, with 9.5% in the top ten. The CDR3 length is 18 residues. V dropped 7 bases and J dropped 7; count of bases not matched to a gene: 19. CDR1 is SNHLY, CDR2 FYNNEI, per germline. The material was peripheral blood, obtained after pregnancy. This TCR came from a female donor in good health, enrolled as a control in a pregnancy study. The gene calls are TRBV2 and TRBJ1-4; 9 nucleotides agree with TRBD1. CDR3 in amino acids: CASMGILTTGGYFEKLFF. DNA of the CDR3: TGTGCCAGCATGGGGATCCTCACGACAGGGGGATATTTTGAAAAACTGTTTTTT.